This T cell receptor (beta chain) was sequenced for a study of blood T cells in healthy people across ages. The table lists this clonotype with a few counts. For the second PCR, which ran for about 6 to 11 cycles, a sample-barcoded 5' primer and a J-beta primer mix were used. TCRdb reprocessed the 5' RACE reads via MiXCR and lists one record per CDR3 protein. The sample lists some 1.6 million distinct CDR3 sequences; about 35% were seen once. This CDR3 is 18 amino acids long. The V and J ends lost 0 bases and 2 bases respectively, with 19 bases between them. CDR1 and CDR2 (germline): LGHDT, YNNKEL (reference sequence).

This TCR derives from a young woman in good health. The chain recombines TRBV3-1 with TRBJ2-5; possibly TRBD2 for D (6 bases). The sample consisted of blood. CDR3 sequence reads: CASSQDLPVGGAQETQYF. CDR3 DNA sequence: TGTGCCAGCAGCCAAGATCTGCCGGTTGGCGGGGCACAAGAGACCCAGTACTTC.